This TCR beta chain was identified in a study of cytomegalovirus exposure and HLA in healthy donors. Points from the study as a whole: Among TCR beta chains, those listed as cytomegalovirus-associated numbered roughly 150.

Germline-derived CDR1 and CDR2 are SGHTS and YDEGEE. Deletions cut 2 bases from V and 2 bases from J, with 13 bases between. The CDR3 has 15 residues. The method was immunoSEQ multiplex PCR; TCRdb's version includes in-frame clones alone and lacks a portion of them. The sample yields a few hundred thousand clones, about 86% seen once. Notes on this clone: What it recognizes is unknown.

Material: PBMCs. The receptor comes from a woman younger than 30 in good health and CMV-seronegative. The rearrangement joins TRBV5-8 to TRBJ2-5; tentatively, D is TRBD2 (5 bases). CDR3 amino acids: CASSFYGRRQETQYF. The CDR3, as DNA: TGTGCCAGCAGCTTTTATGGGAGACGGCAAGAGACCCAGTACTTC.